This entry describes one T cell receptor (beta chain). Its antigen is as yet unknown. This sample is drawn from a study of tumor-infiltrating lymphocytes in primary liver carcinoma. Study details: Patients of both sexes were 30 to 69 years old.

Between the trimmed V and J ends, which lost 3 bases and 4 bases, there was a span of 19 bases. The CDR3 spans 15 residues. Per the germline V gene, CDR1 is DFQATT and CDR2 is SNEGSKA (reference sequence). Joint extraction of RNA and DNA used roughly 20-33 mg of bulk tissue that was unsorted. Patients were chronically HBV-infected and treatment-naive. Five separate regions per tumor were sampled. Reverse transcription of roughly 0.45 ug total RNA with a constant-region primer produced TCR beta cDNA. Researchers made the TCR beta libraries by running three nested multiplex PCR rounds with slightly modified ARM-PCR. Rounds one and two of PCR, each of 10 cycles, were primed with TRBV1-TRBV30 forward primers and a C-beta reverse primer. TCRdb independently ran MiXCR on the multiplex PCR reads; one entry per CDR3 protein. The sample lists approximately 92,000 distinct CDR3 sequences; 69% were seen once.

Study observations and caveats: It was in tumors, not blood, that the top-250-clone fraction was significantly higher (p = 0.039).

This TCR was recovered from a woman aged 55-69 years with primary liver carcinoma and hepatitis B virus infection. The chain recombines TRBV20-1 with TRBJ2-7; perhaps TRBD2 as D (7 bases). The sequenced sample consisted of liver tumor tissue from sampling region 5. Documented subset: tumor region T5, tumor centre. CDR3 loop: CSASKPVGGAYEQYF. Here the CDR3 DNA reads TGCAGTGCTAGCAAGCCGGTAGGGGGGGCTTACGAGCAGTACTTC.